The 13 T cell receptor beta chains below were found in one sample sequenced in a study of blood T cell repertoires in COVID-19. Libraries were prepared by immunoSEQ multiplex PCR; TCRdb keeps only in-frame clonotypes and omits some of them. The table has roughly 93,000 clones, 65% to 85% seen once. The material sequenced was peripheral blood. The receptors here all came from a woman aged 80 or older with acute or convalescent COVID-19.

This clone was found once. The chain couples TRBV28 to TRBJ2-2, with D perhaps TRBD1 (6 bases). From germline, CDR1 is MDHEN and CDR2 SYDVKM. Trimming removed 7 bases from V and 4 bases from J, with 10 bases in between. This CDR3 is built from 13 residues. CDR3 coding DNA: TGTGCCAGCATCGGACAGCGCACCGGGGAGCTGTTTTTT. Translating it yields CASIGQRTGELFF.

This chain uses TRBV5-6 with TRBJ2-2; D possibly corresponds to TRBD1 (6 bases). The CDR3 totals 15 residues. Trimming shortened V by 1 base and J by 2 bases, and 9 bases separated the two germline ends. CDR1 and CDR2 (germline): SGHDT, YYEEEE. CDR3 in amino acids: CASSLRTVNTGELFF. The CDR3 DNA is TGTGCCAGCAGCTTGCGGACAGTTAACACCGGGGAGCTGTTTTTT.

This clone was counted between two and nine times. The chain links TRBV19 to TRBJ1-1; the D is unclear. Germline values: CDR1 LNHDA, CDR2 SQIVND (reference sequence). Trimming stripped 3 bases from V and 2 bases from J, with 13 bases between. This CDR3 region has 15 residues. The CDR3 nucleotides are TGTGCCAGTAGTATGACGGGAAACAGCAACACTGAAGCTTTCTTT. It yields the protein CASSMTGNSNTEAFF.

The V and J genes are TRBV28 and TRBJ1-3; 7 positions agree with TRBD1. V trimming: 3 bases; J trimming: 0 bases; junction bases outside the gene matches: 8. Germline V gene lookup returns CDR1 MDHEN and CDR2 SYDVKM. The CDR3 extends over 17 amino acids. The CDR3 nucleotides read TGTGCCAGCAGTTTTAGAGTGGGGACAGCCTCTGGAAACACCATATATTTT. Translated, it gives CASSFRVGTASGNTIYF.

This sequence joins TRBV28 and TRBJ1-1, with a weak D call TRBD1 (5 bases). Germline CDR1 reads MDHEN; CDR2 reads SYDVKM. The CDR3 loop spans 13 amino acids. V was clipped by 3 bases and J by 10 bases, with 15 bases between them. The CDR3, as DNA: TGTGCCAGCAGTTTGGGTACCAGGGTTTCAGCTTTCTTT. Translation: CASSLGTRVSAFF.

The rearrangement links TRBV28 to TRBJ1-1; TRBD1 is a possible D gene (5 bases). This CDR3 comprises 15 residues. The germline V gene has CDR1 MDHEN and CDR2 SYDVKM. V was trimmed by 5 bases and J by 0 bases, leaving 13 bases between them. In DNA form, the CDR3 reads TGTGCCAGCAGTCGAGACAGCAGATTGAACACTGAAGCTTTCTTT. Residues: CASSRDSRLNTEAFF. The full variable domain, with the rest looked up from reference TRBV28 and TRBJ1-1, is DVKVTQSSRYLVKRTGEKVFLECVQDMDHENMFWYRQDPGLGLRLIYFSYDVKMKEKGDIPEGYSVSREKKERFSLILESASTNQTSMYLCASSRDSRLNTEAFFGQGTRLTVV.

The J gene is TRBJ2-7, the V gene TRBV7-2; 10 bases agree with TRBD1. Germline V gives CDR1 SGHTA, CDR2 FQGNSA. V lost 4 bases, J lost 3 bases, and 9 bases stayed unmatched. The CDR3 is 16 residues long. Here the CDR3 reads CASSSRGTGASYEQYF. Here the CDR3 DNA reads TGTGCCAGCAGCTCTAGGGGGACAGGGGCAAGCTACGAGCAGTACTTC.

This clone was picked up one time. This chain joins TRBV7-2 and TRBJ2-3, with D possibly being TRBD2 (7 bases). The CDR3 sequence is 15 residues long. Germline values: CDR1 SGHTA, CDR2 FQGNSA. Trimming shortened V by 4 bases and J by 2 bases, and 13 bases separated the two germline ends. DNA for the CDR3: TGTGCCAGCAGCTCTGGGGGGGCCGCCACAGATACGCAGTATTTT. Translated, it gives CASSSGGAATDTQYF.

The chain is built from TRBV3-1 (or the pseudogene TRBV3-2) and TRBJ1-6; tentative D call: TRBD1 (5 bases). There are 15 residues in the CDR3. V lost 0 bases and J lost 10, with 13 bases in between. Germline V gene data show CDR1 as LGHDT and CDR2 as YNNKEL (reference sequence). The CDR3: CASSQDQWGQSPLHF. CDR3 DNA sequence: TGTGCCAGCAGCCAAGATCAGTGGGGCCAGTCACCCCTCCACTTT.

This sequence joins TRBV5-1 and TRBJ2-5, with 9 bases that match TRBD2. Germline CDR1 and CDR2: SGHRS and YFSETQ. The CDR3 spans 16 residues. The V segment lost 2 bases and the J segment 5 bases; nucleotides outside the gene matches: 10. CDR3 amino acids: CASSLNSGGSWETQYF. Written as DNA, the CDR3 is TGCGCCAGCAGCTTAAATAGCGGGGGCTCGTGGGAGACCCAGTACTTC.

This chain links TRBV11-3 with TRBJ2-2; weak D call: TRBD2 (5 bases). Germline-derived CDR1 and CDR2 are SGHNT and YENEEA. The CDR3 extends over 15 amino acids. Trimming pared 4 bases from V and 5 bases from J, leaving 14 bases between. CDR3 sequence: CASSSRGQKTGELFF. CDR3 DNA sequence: TGTGCCAGCAGCTCGAGAGGGCAGAAGACCGGGGAGCTGTTTTTT.

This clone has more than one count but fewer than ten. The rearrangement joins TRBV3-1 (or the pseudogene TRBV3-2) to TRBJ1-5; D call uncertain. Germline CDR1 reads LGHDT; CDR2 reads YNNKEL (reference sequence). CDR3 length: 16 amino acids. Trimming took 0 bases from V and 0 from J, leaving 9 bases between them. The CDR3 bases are TGTGCCAGCAGCCAAGAGGGCGGGTATAGCAATCAGCCCCAGCATTTT. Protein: CASSQEGGYSNQPQHF.

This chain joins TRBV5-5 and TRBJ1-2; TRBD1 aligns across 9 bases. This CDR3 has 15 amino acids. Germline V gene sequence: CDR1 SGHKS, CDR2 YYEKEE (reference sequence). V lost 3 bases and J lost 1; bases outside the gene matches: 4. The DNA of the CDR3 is TGTGCCAGCAGCTCGGGGACAGGGTATAACTATGGCTACACCTTC. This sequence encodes CASSSGTGYNYGYTF.